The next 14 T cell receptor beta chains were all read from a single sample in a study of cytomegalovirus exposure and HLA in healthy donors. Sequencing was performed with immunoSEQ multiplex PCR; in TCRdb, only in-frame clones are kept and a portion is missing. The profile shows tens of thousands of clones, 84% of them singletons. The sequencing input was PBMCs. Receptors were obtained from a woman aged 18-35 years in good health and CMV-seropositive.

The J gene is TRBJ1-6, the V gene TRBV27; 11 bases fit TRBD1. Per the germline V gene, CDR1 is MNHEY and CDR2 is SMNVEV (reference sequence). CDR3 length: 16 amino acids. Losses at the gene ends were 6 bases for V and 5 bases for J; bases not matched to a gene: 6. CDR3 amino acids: CASSPPGQGDNSPLHF. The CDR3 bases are TGTGCCAGCAGCCCGCCGGGACAGGGGGATAATTCACCCCTCCACTTT.

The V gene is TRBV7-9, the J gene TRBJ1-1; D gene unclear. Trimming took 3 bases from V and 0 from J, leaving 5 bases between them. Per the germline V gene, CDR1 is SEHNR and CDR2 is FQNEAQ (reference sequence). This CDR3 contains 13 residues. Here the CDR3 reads CASSLDLNTEAFF. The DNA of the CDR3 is TGTGCCAGCAGCTTGGACTTGAACACTGAAGCTTTCTTT.

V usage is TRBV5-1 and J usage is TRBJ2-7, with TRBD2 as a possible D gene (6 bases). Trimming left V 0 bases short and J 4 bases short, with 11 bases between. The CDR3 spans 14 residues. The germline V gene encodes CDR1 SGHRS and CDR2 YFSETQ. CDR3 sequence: CASSLGLDFYEQYF. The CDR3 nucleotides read TGCGCCAGCAGCTTGGGACTAGATTTTTACGAGCAGTACTTC.

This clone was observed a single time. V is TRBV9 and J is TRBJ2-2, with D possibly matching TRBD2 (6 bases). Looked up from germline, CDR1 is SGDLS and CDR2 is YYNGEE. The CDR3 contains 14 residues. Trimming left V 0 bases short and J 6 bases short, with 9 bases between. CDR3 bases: TGTGCCAGCAGCGTAGAGAGCGGGCCCGGGGAGCTGTTTTTT. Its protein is CASSVESGPGELFF.

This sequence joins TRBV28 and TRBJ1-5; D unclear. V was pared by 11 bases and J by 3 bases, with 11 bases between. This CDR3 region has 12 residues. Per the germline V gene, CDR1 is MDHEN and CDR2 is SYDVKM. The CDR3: CAGGRLNQPQHF. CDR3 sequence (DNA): TGTGCCGGCGGGCGGCTCAATCAGCCCCAGCATTTT. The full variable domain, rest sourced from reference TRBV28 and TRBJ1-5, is DVKVTQSSRYLVKRTGEKVFLECVQDMDHENMFWYRQDPGLGLRLIYFSYDVKMKEKGDIPEGYSVSREKKERFSLILESASTNQTSMYLCAGGRLNQPQHFGDGTRLSIL.

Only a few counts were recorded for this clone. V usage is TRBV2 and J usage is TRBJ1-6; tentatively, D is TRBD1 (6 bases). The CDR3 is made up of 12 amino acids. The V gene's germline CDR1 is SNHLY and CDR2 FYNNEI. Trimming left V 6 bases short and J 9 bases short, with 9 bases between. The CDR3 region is CASRQGSSPLHF. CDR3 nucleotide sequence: TGTGCCAGCAGGCAGGGGAGTTCACCCCTCCACTTT.

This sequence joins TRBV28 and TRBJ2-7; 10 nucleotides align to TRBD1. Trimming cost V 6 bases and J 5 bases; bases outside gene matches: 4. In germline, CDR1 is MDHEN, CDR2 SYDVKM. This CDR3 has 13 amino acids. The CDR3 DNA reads TGTGCCAGCAGATACGACAGGGGGCACGAGCAGTACTTC. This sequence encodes CASRYDRGHEQYF.

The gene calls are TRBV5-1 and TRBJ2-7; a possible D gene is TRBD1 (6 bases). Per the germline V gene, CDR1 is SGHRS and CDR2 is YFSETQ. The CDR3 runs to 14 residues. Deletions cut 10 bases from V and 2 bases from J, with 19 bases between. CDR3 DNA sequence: TGCGCCTGTGCCCCTTCGGGACAAGCCTACGAGCAGTACTTC. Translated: CACAPSGQAYEQYF.

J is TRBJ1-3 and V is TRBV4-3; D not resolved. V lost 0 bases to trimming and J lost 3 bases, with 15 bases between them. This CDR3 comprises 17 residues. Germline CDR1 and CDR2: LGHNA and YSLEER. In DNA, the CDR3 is TGCGCCAGCAGCCAAGATCCCAGCTCTAGGTTTGGAAACACCATATATTTT. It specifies CASSQDPSSRFGNTIYF.

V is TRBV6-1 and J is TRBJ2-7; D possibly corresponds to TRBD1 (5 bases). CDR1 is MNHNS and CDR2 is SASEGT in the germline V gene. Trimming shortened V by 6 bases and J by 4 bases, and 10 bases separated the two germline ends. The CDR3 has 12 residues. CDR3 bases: TGTGCCAGCAGCAGGGTGGGGTACGAGCAGTACTTC. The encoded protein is CASSRVGYEQYF.

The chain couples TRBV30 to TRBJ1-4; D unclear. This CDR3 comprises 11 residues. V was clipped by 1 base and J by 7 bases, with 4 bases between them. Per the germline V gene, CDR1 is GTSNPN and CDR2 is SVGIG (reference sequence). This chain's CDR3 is CAWSAREKLFF. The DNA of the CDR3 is TGTGCCTGGAGTGCTCGTGAAAAACTGTTTTTT.

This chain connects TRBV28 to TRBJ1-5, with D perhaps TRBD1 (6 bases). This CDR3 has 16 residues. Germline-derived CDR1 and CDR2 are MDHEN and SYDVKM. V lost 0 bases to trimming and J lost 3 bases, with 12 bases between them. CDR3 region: CASSLWAQGYNQPQHF. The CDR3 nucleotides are TGTGCCAGCAGTTTATGGGCACAGGGATACAATCAGCCCCAGCATTTT.

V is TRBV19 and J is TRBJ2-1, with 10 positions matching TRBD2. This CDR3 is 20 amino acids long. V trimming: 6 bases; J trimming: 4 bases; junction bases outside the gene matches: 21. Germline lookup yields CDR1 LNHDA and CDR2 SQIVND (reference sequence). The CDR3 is CASSKSTGGASGGPYNEQFF. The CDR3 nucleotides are TGTGCCAGTAGCAAATCTACCGGGGGGGCTAGCGGGGGCCCTTACAATGAGCAGTTCTTC.

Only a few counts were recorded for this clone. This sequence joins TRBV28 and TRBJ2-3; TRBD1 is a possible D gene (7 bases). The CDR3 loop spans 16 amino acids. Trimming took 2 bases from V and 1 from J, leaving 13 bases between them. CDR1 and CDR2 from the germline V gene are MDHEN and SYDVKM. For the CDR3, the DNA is TGTGCCAGCAGTTTACCCACAGGGGAGGGCACAGATACGCAGTATTTT. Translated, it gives CASSLPTGEGTDTQYF.